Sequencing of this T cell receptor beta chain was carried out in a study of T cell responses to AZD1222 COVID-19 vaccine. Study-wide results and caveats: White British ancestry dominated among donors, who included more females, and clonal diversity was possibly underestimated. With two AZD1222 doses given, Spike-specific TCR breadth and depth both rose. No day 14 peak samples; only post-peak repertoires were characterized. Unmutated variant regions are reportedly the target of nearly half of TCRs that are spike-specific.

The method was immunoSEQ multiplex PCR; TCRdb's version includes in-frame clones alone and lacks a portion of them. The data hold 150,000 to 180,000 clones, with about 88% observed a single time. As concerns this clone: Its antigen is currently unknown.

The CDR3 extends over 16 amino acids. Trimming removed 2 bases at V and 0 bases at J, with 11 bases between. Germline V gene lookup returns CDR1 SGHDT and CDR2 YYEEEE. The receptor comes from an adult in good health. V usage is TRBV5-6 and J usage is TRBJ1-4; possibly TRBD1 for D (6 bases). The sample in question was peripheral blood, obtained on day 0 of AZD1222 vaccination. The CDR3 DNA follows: TGTGCCAGCAGCTTTCGGACAGCCCCAACTAATGAAAAACTGTTTTTT. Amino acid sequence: CASSFRTAPTNEKLFF.